These 29 T cell receptor beta chains were all obtained from the same sample, sequenced in a study of T cell changes during pregnancy in multiple sclerosis. Repertoires were generated with immunoSEQ multiplex PCR, while TCRdb's copy carries only in-frame clones and drops some. The table records tens of thousands of clones, roughly 92% of them present only once. The sample in question was peripheral blood, obtained in the third trimester of pregnancy. The receptors here all came from a female donor with multiple sclerosis, enrolled in a pregnancy study.

This chain uses TRBV6-1 with TRBJ1-4; D unclear. With 5 bases removed from V and 7 bases from J, the gap between germline ends came to 14 bases. From germline, CDR1 is MNHNS and CDR2 SASEGT. This CDR3 contains 14 residues. The CDR3 nucleotides are TGTGCCAGCAGTTCGATCTTACTAGGTGAAAAACTGTTTTTT. It is translated as CASSSILLGEKLFF.

The chain couples TRBV19 to TRBJ1-4, with D possibly being TRBD1 (5 bases). The CDR3 runs to 13 residues. V lost 5 bases and J 6 bases, leaving 10 bases between the germline ends. The germline V gene encodes CDR1 LNHDA and CDR2 SQIVND (reference sequence). The CDR3 loop is CASSQGWDEKLFF. As DNA, the CDR3 is TGTGCCAGTAGTCAGGGATGGGATGAAAAACTGTTTTTT. Using reference TRBV19 and TRBJ1-4 for the parts outside the CDR3, the full variable domain is DGGITQSPKYLFRKEGQNVTLSCEQNLNHDAMYWYRQDPGQGLRLIYYSQIVNDFQKGDIAEGYSVSREKKESFPLTVTSAQKNPTAFYLCASSQGWDEKLFFGSGTQLSVL.

This clone appeared a single time. The V gene is TRBV5-1, the J gene TRBJ2-3, with 7 nucleotides matching TRBD2. V was clipped by 6 bases and J by 2 bases; unmatched bases: 6. This CDR3 is built from 14 residues. From germline, CDR1 is SGHRS and CDR2 YFSETQ. CDR3 region: CASTREAYTDTQYF. The CDR3 DNA sequence: TGCGCCAGCACCCGGGAGGCCTACACAGATACGCAGTATTTT.

V is TRBV7-2 and J is TRBJ2-3, with D unresolved. Germline V gene data show CDR1 as SGHTA and CDR2 as FQGNSA. The CDR3 consists of 17 residues. Trimming shortened V by 5 bases and J by 0 bases, and 18 bases separated the two germline ends. The CDR3 region is CASSPRVFGGSTDTQYF. CDR3 nucleotide sequence: TGTGCCAGCAGCCCCCGGGTGTTTGGCGGAAGCACAGATACGCAGTATTTT.

This clone was observed once. The chain carries TRBV11-2 and TRBJ2-3, with D hard to call. CDR3 length: 14 amino acids. The ends were cut back, 5 bases at V and 5 bases at J, with 14 bases in the middle. The germline V gene has CDR1 SGHAT and CDR2 FQNNGV. DNA for the CDR3: TGTGCCAGCAGCCACCGGAGCCCGTTAGATACGCAGTATTTT. Its translation is CASSHRSPLDTQYF.

This chain connects TRBV18 to TRBJ2-5; 7 nucleotides match TRBD1. The junction had 17 bases not matched to a gene; V was cut back by 3 bases and J by 1 base. Per germline, CDR1 KGHSH and CDR2 LQKENI. This CDR3 contains 19 residues. The CDR3 DNA reads TGTGCCAGCTCACCCGAGGGACAGCTCCTTCTCGCCCGCCAAGAGACCCAGTACTTC. This translates into CASSPEGQLLLARQETQYF.

V is TRBV10-1 and J is TRBJ2-5, with 8 bases identical to TRBD2. The V gene's germline CDR1 is WNHNN and CDR2 SYGVQD (reference sequence). J was trimmed by 1 base and V by 4 bases; bases with no gene match: 5. The CDR3 is 15 residues long. DNA of the CDR3: TGCGCCAGCAGTGGATCCCTAGCGGGCCAAGAGACCCAGTACTTC. It encodes CASSGSLAGQETQYF.

The chain joins TRBV10-1 to TRBJ2-3; 7 bases are a match to TRBD2. The ends lost 3 bases at V and 4 bases at J; junction bases unmatched: 4. Germline V gene sequence: CDR1 WNHNN, CDR2 SYGVQD (reference sequence). There are 14 residues in the CDR3. Here the CDR3 DNA reads TGCGCCAGCAGTGAACGGACTAGTTCAGATACGCAGTATTTT. As protein: CASSERTSSDTQYF.

The chain combines TRBV19 with TRBJ1-4; 7 nucleotides line up with TRBD1. Germline CDR1 reads LNHDA; CDR2 reads SQIVND (reference sequence). Trimming removed 7 bases from V and 4 bases from J; junction bases left unmatched: 9. This CDR3 is built from 15 residues. The chain's CDR3 is CASNTTGACNEKLFF. DNA for the CDR3: TGTGCCAGTAACACCACAGGGGCTTGTAATGAAAAACTGTTTTTT.

The sample holds one count of this clone. V usage is TRBV5-1 and J usage is TRBJ1-5; TRBD1 might be the D (5 bases). The germline gives CDR1 SGHRS, CDR2 YFSETQ. This CDR3 has 14 residues. Trimming took 4 bases from V and 3 from J, leaving 11 bases between them. This CDR3 is CASSLDSANQPQHF. The DNA for the CDR3 is TGCGCCAGCAGCCTAGACAGCGCCAATCAGCCCCAGCATTTT.

V and J are TRBV19 and TRBJ2-7, with 8 nucleotides matching TRBD2. V lost 4 bases and J lost 2; bases outside the gene matches: 4. The germline V gene encodes CDR1 LNHDA and CDR2 SQIVND (reference sequence). The CDR3 covers 14 residues. In nucleotides, the CDR3 is TGTGCCAGTAGTAGTCTAGCGGGTGCCTACGAGCAGTACTTC. Its protein is CASSSLAGAYEQYF.

This clone was counted between two and nine times. The J gene is TRBJ1-2, the V gene TRBV6-4; perhaps TRBD1 as D (6 bases). The CDR3 has 14 amino acids. Per the germline V gene, CDR1 is MRHNA and CDR2 is SNTAGT. V was clipped by 2 bases and J by 4 bases, with 11 bases between them. In DNA form, the CDR3 reads TGTGCCAGCAGTGACGGCATGGACAGCTATGGCTACACCTTC. The encoded protein is CASSDGMDSYGYTF.

This clone was seen a single time. The chain recombines TRBV9 with TRBJ2-1; 7 bases map to TRBD1. The CDR3 runs to 14 residues. V shed 3 bases, J shed 0 bases, and the junction held 0 bases outside the gene matches. Per the germline V gene, CDR1 is SGDLS and CDR2 is YYNGEE. CDR3 sequence: CASSGTGSYNEQFF. The CDR3 DNA follows: TGTGCCAGCAGCGGGACAGGCTCCTACAATGAGCAGTTCTTC.

The rearrangement joins TRBV19 to TRBJ2-7, with 10 nucleotides matching TRBD1. Per the germline V gene, CDR1 is LNHDA and CDR2 is SQIVND (reference sequence). V lost 4 bases and J lost 4; bases outside the gene matches: 7. This CDR3 has 15 residues. For the CDR3, the DNA is TGTGCCAGTAGTACCGACAGGGGGCGCGGATACGAGCAGTACTTC. Its translation: CASSTDRGRGYEQYF.

This chain links TRBV18 with TRBJ2-3, with D maybe TRBD1 (6 bases). Germline V CDR1 and CDR2: KGHSH, LQKENI. The CDR3 runs 16 residues. The V and J ends lost 2 bases and 2 bases respectively, with 14 bases between them. CDR3 in amino acids: CASSPSGTLPTDTQYF. In DNA form, the CDR3 reads TGTGCCAGCTCACCATCCGGGACATTACCCACAGATACGCAGTATTTT.

This chain uses TRBV2 with TRBJ2-7; a possible D gene is TRBD1 (6 bases). This CDR3 spans 13 amino acids. V dropped 7 bases and J dropped 1 base, with 11 bases sitting between them. Germline lookup yields CDR1 SNHLY and CDR2 FYNNEI. CDR3: CASMTGTSYEQYF. CDR3 DNA sequence: TGTGCCAGCATGACAGGCACTTCCTACGAGCAGTACTTC.

The J gene is TRBJ2-2, the V gene TRBV7-2; D call uncertain. V lost 8 bases, J lost 0 bases, and 13 bases lay in between. The CDR3 totals 15 residues. The germline CDR1 and CDR2 sequences are SGHTA and FQGNSA. The CDR3, as DNA: TGTGCCAGCGCTCCGAAGCTTGCGAACACCGGGGAGCTGTTTTTT. Translated, it gives CASAPKLANTGELFF. Complete variable domain (other parts from reference TRBV7-2 and TRBJ2-2): GAGVSQSPSNKVTEKGKDVELRCDPISGHTALYWYRQSLGQGLEFLIYFQGNSAPDKSGLPSDRFSAERTGGSVSTLTIQRTQQEDSAVYLCASAPKLANTGELFFGEGSRLTVL.

The V call is TRBV29-1, the J call TRBJ1-4; D perhaps matches TRBD1 (5 bases). The CDR3 extends over 13 amino acids. Germline lookup yields CDR1 SQVTM and CDR2 ANQGSEA. The V end lost 5 bases, the J end lost 0 bases, and 7 bases lay between the germline ends. The CDR3 nucleotides read TGCAGCGTTTTACAGGCAACTAATGAAAAACTGTTTTTT. Protein: CSVLQATNEKLFF.

The chain uses TRBV5-5 and TRBJ2-7; possible D gene TRBD1, 6 bases. The CDR3 sequence is 15 residues long. V was clipped by 0 bases and J by 2 bases, with 12 bases between them. Germline V gives CDR1 SGHKS, CDR2 YYEKEE (reference sequence). CDR3 nucleotides: TGTGCCAGCAGCTTGGTAACAGGGACCCCCTACGAGCAGTACTTC. It yields the protein CASSLVTGTPYEQYF.

The chain is built from TRBV27 and TRBJ2-6, with 14 bases matching TRBD2. The CDR3 totals 19 residues. Unmatched junction bases numbered 7, after V lost 5 bases and J lost 1 base. Germline lookup yields CDR1 MNHEY and CDR2 SMNVEV (reference sequence). CDR3 DNA sequence: TGTGCCAGCAGTGAAGGGACTAGCGGGAGCGGGTCTGGGGCCAACGTCCTGACTTTC. Its protein product is CASSEGTSGSGSGANVLTF.

The rearrangement links TRBV5-4 to TRBJ1-2; D is ambiguous. The CDR3 spans 15 residues. Trimming took off 4 bases at V and 5 bases at J, with 18 bases between the two ends. The germline gives CDR1 SGHNT, CDR2 YYREEE (reference sequence). CDR3 amino acids: CASSAREYSTYGYTF. The DNA of the CDR3 is TGTGCCAGCAGCGCCCGGGAATACTCGACTTATGGCTACACCTTC.

The chain is built from TRBV6-1 and TRBJ1-5; D may be TRBD1 (6 bases). Germline CDR1 reads MNHNS; CDR2 reads SASEGT. The CDR3 extends over 14 amino acids. V was pared by 6 bases and J by 7 bases, with 16 bases between. The CDR3, as DNA: TGTGCCAGCAGCTCCAGGGGCTTGAGGCAGCCCCAGCATTTT. Amino acid sequence: CASSSRGLRQPQHF.

The genes are TRBV2 and TRBJ2-5, with D perhaps TRBD1 (5 bases). The CDR3 runs 15 residues. Germline CDR1 and CDR2: SNHLY and FYNNEI. The germline V and J ends were trimmed by 3 bases and 2 bases, with 13 bases remaining between them. Written as DNA, the CDR3 is TGTGCCAGCAGTGAGGGCAGACAGAGACAAGAGACCCAGTACTTC. It encodes CASSEGRQRQETQYF.

The genes are TRBV19 and TRBJ2-3; D may be TRBD1 (6 bases). V was clipped by 4 bases and J by 4 bases, with 9 bases between them. Germline V CDR1 and CDR2: LNHDA, SQIVND (reference sequence). The CDR3 runs 13 residues. As DNA, the CDR3 is TGTGCCAGTAGTACGGGACATCCAGATACGCAGTATTTT. As protein: CASSTGHPDTQYF.

This sequence joins TRBV27 and TRBJ2-7; 13 bases fit TRBD2. CDR1 and CDR2 (germline): MNHEY, SMNVEV (reference sequence). The CDR3 is 15 amino acids. Trimming removed 6 bases from V and 7 bases from J; junction bases left unmatched: 9. Written as DNA, the CDR3 is TGTGCCAGCAGCTTAAGGGGACTAGCGGGATGGGAGCAGTACTTC. It translates to CASSLRGLAGWEQYF.

The chain carries TRBV7-9 and TRBJ2-7, with 9 bases fitting TRBD1. CDR3 size: 15 residues. The V segment lost 5 bases and the J segment 3 bases; nucleotides outside the gene matches: 8. From germline, CDR1 is SEHNR and CDR2 FQNEAQ (reference sequence). Here the CDR3 DNA reads TGTGCCAGCAGCCAACAGGGGGCGTCTATCTACGAGCAGTACTTC. This gives the protein CASSQQGASIYEQYF.

The DNA of the CDR3 is TGCAGCGCCTCAGACAGGTCTTACACCGGGGAGCTGTTTTTT. It translates to CSASDRSYTGELFF. This chain connects TRBV29-1 to TRBJ2-2, with D maybe TRBD1 (6 bases). Per the germline V gene, CDR1 is SQVTM and CDR2 is ANQGSEA. The CDR3 spans 14 residues. Trimming left V 7 bases short and J 3 bases short, with 15 bases between.

The V gene is TRBV6-6, the J gene TRBJ1-1, with D possibly matching TRBD1 (6 bases). CDR1 and CDR2 from the germline V gene are MNHNY and SVGAGI (reference sequence). Trimming pared 7 bases from V and 1 base from J, leaving 13 bases between. There are 14 residues in the CDR3. The CDR3 DNA reads as TGTGCCAGCAAAATACAGGGTGGGAACACTGAAGCTTTCTTT. Translation: CASKIQGGNTEAFF.

V usage is TRBV6-5 and J usage is TRBJ1-2, with 9 bases that match TRBD1. This CDR3 is built from 15 residues. V shed 5 bases, J shed 7 bases, and the junction held 11 bases outside the gene matches. The V gene's germline CDR1 is MNHEY and CDR2 SVGAGI. CDR3 DNA sequence: TGTGCCAGCAGTCCGCCCGGGACAGGGTCCTTTGGCTACACCTTC. It is translated as CASSPPGTGSFGYTF.